Listed below are T cell receptor beta chains from one sample, sequenced in a study of radiotherapy plus CTLA-4 blockade in lung cancer. Profiled with immunoSEQ multiplex PCR; TCRdb holds only in-frame clones, not every one. This table holds around 63,000 clones, approximately 79% found once. Material: peripheral blood, obtained from a patient treated with radiotherapy plus ipilimumab. Source of these receptors: a human donor with non-small cell lung cancer whose response to radiotherapy plus ipilimumab could not be evaluated. Some clones in this sample may be carry-over from other donors' samples. Each CDR3 is given with its conserved first and last residue. The order of the fields is V gene, clone size, D gene, J gene, CDR3 protein, CDR3 DNA. A D gene is named only where the DNA matches it firmly. Clone size appears in some rows only: once, few, many, or a class for an expanded clone.

v_call: TRBV5-1; clone_size: NA; d_call: NA; j_call: TRBJ2-7; cdr3_aa: CASSLEWQYEQYF; cdr3_nt: TGCGCCAGCAGCTTGGAGTGGCAGTACGAGCAGTACTTC
v_call: TRBV4-1; clone_size: NA; d_call: NA; j_call: TRBJ1-3; cdr3_aa: CASSPSTGVSGNTIYF; cdr3_nt: TGCGCCAGCAGCCCTTCTACAGGTGTCTCTGGAAACACCATATATTTT
v_call: TRBV27; clone_size: NA; d_call: NA; j_call: TRBJ1-1; cdr3_aa: CASSLQGNTEAFF; cdr3_nt: TGTGCCAGCAGCCTCCAGGGTAACACTGAAGCTTTCTTT
v_call: TRBV7-2; clone_size: NA; d_call: TRBD1; j_call: TRBJ1-2; cdr3_aa: CASSLGDRPYGYTF; cdr3_nt: TGTGCCAGCAGCTTAGGGGACAGGCCCTATGGCTACACCTTC
v_call: TRBV7-9; clone_size: once; d_call: NA; j_call: TRBJ1-4; cdr3_aa: CASSPQGATNEKLFF; cdr3_nt: TGTGCCAGCAGCCCCCAGGGTGCAACTAATGAAAAACTGTTTTTT
v_call: TRBV19; clone_size: NA; d_call: NA; j_call: TRBJ1-5; cdr3_aa: CASNPTSEGNQPQHF; cdr3_nt: TGTGCCAGTAACCCTACATCGGAGGGCAATCAGCCCCAGCATTTT
v_call: TRBV5-1; clone_size: NA; d_call: TRBD2; j_call: TRBJ2-1; cdr3_aa: CASSSSTSGVAASYNEQFF; cdr3_nt: TGCGCCAGCAGCTCCTCAACTAGCGGGGTAGCGGCCTCCTACAATGAGCAGTTCTTC
v_call: TRBV7-2; clone_size: NA; d_call: TRBD1; j_call: TRBJ2-2; cdr3_aa: CASSPMDRVSAGELFF; cdr3_nt: TGTGCCAGCAGCCCGATGGACAGGGTGAGCGCCGGGGAGCTGTTTTTT
v_call: TRBV27; clone_size: NA; d_call: NA; j_call: TRBJ1-6; cdr3_aa: CASSSQDSSYNSPLHF; cdr3_nt: TGTGCCAGCAGTTCCCAGGATAGCTCCTATAATTCACCCCTCCACTTT
v_call: TRBV5-6; clone_size: NA; d_call: NA; j_call: TRBJ1-1; cdr3_aa: CASSFLGQGPRTEAFF; cdr3_nt: TGTGCCAGCAGCTTTCTTGGTCAGGGGCCACGCACTGAAGCTTTCTTT
v_call: TRBV7-6; clone_size: few; d_call: NA; j_call: TRBJ2-7; cdr3_aa: CASSAQGRSYEQYF; cdr3_nt: TGTGCCAGCAGCGCACAGGGTAGGTCCTACGAGCAGTACTTC
v_call: TRBV19; clone_size: once; d_call: NA; j_call: TRBJ1-1; cdr3_aa: CASSISGGMGTEAFF; cdr3_nt: TGTGCCAGTAGTATATCGGGAGGGATGGGGACTGAAGCTTTCTTT
v_call: TRBV7-6; clone_size: NA; d_call: TRBD1; j_call: TRBJ2-7; cdr3_aa: CASTKDRDSYEQYF; cdr3_nt: TGTGCCAGCACCAAGGACAGGGATTCCTACGAGCAGTACTTC
v_call: TRBV19; clone_size: NA; d_call: TRBD2; j_call: TRBJ2-5; cdr3_aa: CASSIGSGGAETQYF; cdr3_nt: TGTGCCAGTAGTATCGGTAGCGGGGGGGCCGAGACCCAGTACTTC
v_call: TRBV5-1; clone_size: NA; d_call: NA; j_call: TRBJ2-7; cdr3_aa: CASSIRDSYEQYF; cdr3_nt: TGCGCCAGCAGCATCCGGGACTCCTACGAGCAGTACTTC
v_call: TRBV7-9; clone_size: few; d_call: NA; j_call: TRBJ1-4; cdr3_aa: CASSLGGGGDEKLFF; cdr3_nt: TGTGCCAGCAGCTTAGGTGGGGGAGGTGATGAAAAACTGTTTTTT
v_call: TRBV19; clone_size: NA; d_call: TRBD1; j_call: TRBJ2-7; cdr3_aa: CASSISTTGDEQYF; cdr3_nt: TGTGCCAGTAGTATAAGCACGACAGGGGACGAGCAGTACTTC
v_call: TRBV7-2; clone_size: NA; d_call: TRBD2; j_call: TRBJ2-7; cdr3_aa: CASSSGLAFSYEQYF; cdr3_nt: TGTGCCAGCAGCTCGGGACTAGCCTTCTCCTACGAGCAGTACTTC
v_call: TRBV5-1; clone_size: few; d_call: NA; j_call: TRBJ1-2; cdr3_aa: CASRTAMDYGYTF; cdr3_nt: TGCGCCAGCAGAACAGCTATGGACTATGGCTACACCTTC
v_call: TRBV5-1; clone_size: once; d_call: TRBD1; j_call: TRBJ2-7; cdr3_aa: CASSLDRGNEQYF; cdr3_nt: TGCGCCAGCAGCTTGGACAGGGGAAACGAGCAGTACTTC
v_call: TRBV6-6; clone_size: NA; d_call: NA; j_call: TRBJ1-2; cdr3_aa: CASSSPEQTAYGYTF; cdr3_nt: TGTGCCAGCAGTTCCCCCGAACAGACCGCATATGGCTACACCTTC
v_call: TRBV19; clone_size: NA; d_call: TRBD1; j_call: TRBJ1-2; cdr3_aa: CASSTPAPGQYYGYTF; cdr3_nt: TGTGCCAGTAGTACACCCGCTCCGGGACAGTACTATGGCTACACCTTC
v_call: TRBV18; clone_size: NA; d_call: TRBD1; j_call: TRBJ1-5; cdr3_aa: CASSPSGTGSHQPQHF; cdr3_nt: TGTGCCAGCTCACCCTCTGGGACAGGAAGTCATCAGCCCCAGCATTTT
v_call: TRBV28; clone_size: once; d_call: NA; j_call: TRBJ1-2; cdr3_aa: CASSLGGAQETNYGYTF; cdr3_nt: TGTGCCAGCAGTTTAGGGGGGGCGCAGGAAACTAACTATGGCTACACCTTC
v_call: TRBV7-9; clone_size: NA; d_call: NA; j_call: TRBJ2-5; cdr3_aa: CASSLVGGAETQYF; cdr3_nt: TGTGCCAGCAGCTTAGTAGGGGGGGCAGAGACCCAGTACTTC
v_call: TRBV2; clone_size: once; d_call: NA; j_call: TRBJ2-3; cdr3_aa: CASIFRRDTQYF; cdr3_nt: TGTGCCAGCATATTTAGGAGAGATACGCAGTATTTT
v_call: TRBV7-2; clone_size: NA; d_call: TRBD1; j_call: TRBJ1-1; cdr3_aa: CASSFTGGSEAFF; cdr3_nt: TGTGCCAGCAGCTTCACAGGGGGCTCTGAAGCTTTCTTT
v_call: TRBV7-2; clone_size: few; d_call: NA; j_call: TRBJ1-5; cdr3_aa: CASSLGTVNQPQHF; cdr3_nt: TGTGCCAGCAGCTTAGGTACGGTCAATCAGCCCCAGCATTTT
v_call: TRBV2; clone_size: NA; d_call: NA; j_call: TRBJ1-3; cdr3_aa: CASREEGLNTIYF; cdr3_nt: TGTGCCAGCAGGGAGGAGGGATTAAACACCATATATTTT
v_call: TRBV5-4; clone_size: once; d_call: TRBD2; j_call: TRBJ2-3; cdr3_aa: CASSLGLAMADTQYF; cdr3_nt: TGTGCCAGCAGCTTGGGACTAGCGATGGCAGATACGCAGTATTTT
v_call: TRBV27; clone_size: NA; d_call: TRBD2; j_call: TRBJ2-7; cdr3_aa: CASSFQTGRVAGGFTYEQYF; cdr3_nt: TGTGCCAGCAGTTTTCAGACAGGGCGGGTAGCGGGGGGCTTTACCTACGAGCAGTACTTC
v_call: TRBV28; clone_size: NA; d_call: NA; j_call: TRBJ1-1; cdr3_aa: CASSPRSGTEAFF; cdr3_nt: TGTGCCAGCAGTCCAAGGTCCGGGACAGAAGCTTTCTTT
v_call: TRBV5-4; clone_size: NA; d_call: NA; j_call: TRBJ2-7; cdr3_aa: CASSLGGGVTYEQYF; cdr3_nt: TGTGCCAGCAGCTTGGGGGGGGGCGTGACCTACGAGCAGTACTTC
v_call: TRBV28; clone_size: few; d_call: NA; j_call: TRBJ2-7; cdr3_aa: CASSDSGAYEQYF; cdr3_nt: TGTGCCAGCAGTGACTCAGGGGCCTACGAGCAGTACTTC
v_call: TRBV5-1; clone_size: NA; d_call: TRBD2; j_call: TRBJ2-7; cdr3_aa: CASQNAGGSVYEQYF; cdr3_nt: TGCGCCAGCCAAAACGCGGGGGGGTCCGTCTACGAGCAGTACTTC
v_call: TRBV19; clone_size: NA; d_call: NA; j_call: TRBJ1-6; cdr3_aa: CASSMRGTDSPLHF; cdr3_nt: TGTGCCAGTAGTATGAGGGGGACGGATTCACCCCTCCACTTT
v_call: TRBV19; clone_size: few; d_call: TRBD1; j_call: TRBJ1-2; cdr3_aa: CASSTGGLYGYTF; cdr3_nt: TGTGCCAGTAGTACAGGGGGCCTTTATGGCTACACCTTC
v_call: TRBV5-1; clone_size: NA; d_call: TRBD1; j_call: TRBJ2-2; cdr3_aa: CASSGGTGDTGELFF; cdr3_nt: TGCGCCAGCAGCGGGGGGACAGGGGACACCGGGGAGCTGTTTTTT
v_call: TRBV7-3; clone_size: NA; d_call: NA; j_call: TRBJ1-1; cdr3_aa: CASRGRVNTEAFF; cdr3_nt: TGTGCCAGCAGAGGCAGGGTGAACACTGAAGCTTTCTTT
v_call: TRBV4-1; clone_size: NA; d_call: TRBD2; j_call: TRBJ2-3; cdr3_aa: CASSLRAGGRTDTQYF; cdr3_nt: TGCGCCAGCAGCCTTAGGGCGGGGGGCCGGACAGATACGCAGTATTTT
v_call: TRBV18; clone_size: NA; d_call: NA; j_call: TRBJ1-2; cdr3_aa: CASSRPGEATGNYGYTF; cdr3_nt: TGTGCCAGCTCACGACCGGGCGAGGCCACGGGAAACTATGGCTACACCTTC
v_call: TRBV4-2; clone_size: few; d_call: TRBD1; j_call: TRBJ2-7; cdr3_aa: CASSQVSRTGGEQYF; cdr3_nt: TGTGCCAGCAGCCAAGTCTCACGGACAGGTGGGGAGCAGTACTTC
v_call: TRBV30; clone_size: NA; d_call: NA; j_call: TRBJ1-2; cdr3_aa: CAWIRAGGGNYGYTF; cdr3_nt: TGTGCCTGGATCCGGGCGGGGGGCGGGAACTATGGCTACACCTTC
v_call: TRBV7-7; clone_size: few; d_call: TRBD1; j_call: TRBJ2-1; cdr3_aa: CASSLRTGGADEQFF; cdr3_nt: TGTGCTAGCAGCTTAAGGACAGGGGGGGCGGATGAGCAGTTCTTC